The next 3 T cell receptor beta chains were all read from a single sample in a study of shared clonotypes between healthy human individuals. Sequencing was performed with immunoSEQ multiplex PCR; in TCRdb, only in-frame clones are kept and a portion is missing. The table includes 1.5 million to 1.9 million clones, 98% detected once. Sequenced: naive CD4+ T cells sorted from blood. Stated subset: CD45RA+ positively selected. These TCRs come from a man in his thirties or forties in good health.

This clone occurred once. The chain is built from TRBV10-2 and TRBJ2-1; 9 bases match TRBD2. The CDR3 is made up of 15 amino acids. V shed 6 bases, J shed 7 bases, and the junction held 10 bases outside the gene matches. Germline V CDR1 and CDR2: WSHSY, SAAADI. In nucleotides, the CDR3 is TGCGCCAGCAGGGCGATAGCGGGAGAAGTAAATGAGCAGTTCTTC. This gives the protein CASRAIAGEVNEQFF.

The chain employs TRBV28 and TRBJ1-5; no definite D call. The CDR3 has 12 amino acids. CDR1 and CDR2 (germline): MDHEN, SYDVKM. CDR3 DNA: TGTGCTGCTTGGAGGTTGGATCAGCCCCAGCATTTT. Translation: CAAWRLDQPQHF.

V and J are TRBV9 and TRBJ2-2; maybe TRBD1 (6 bases). V lost 1 base, J lost 5 bases, and 15 bases lay in between. Germline V gene data show CDR1 as SGDLS and CDR2 as YYNGEE. CDR3 length: 16 amino acids. The CDR3 loop reads CASSVWGRGWTGELFF. The CDR3 DNA reads TGTGCCAGCAGCGTATGGGGGCGTGGGTGGACCGGGGAGCTGTTTTTT.